This T cell receptor (beta chain) is from a study of cytomegalovirus exposure and HLA in healthy donors. The PCR ran on 60 Vbeta and 13 Jbeta primers. Profiled with immunoSEQ multiplex PCR; TCRdb holds only in-frame clones, not every one. Counted here are 150,000 to 200,000 clones, roughly 13% occurring once; the ten biggest clones make up over 6.5%. The CDR3 is 13 amino acids. Germline CDR1 MDHEN, CDR2 SYDVKM. With 6 bases removed from V and 5 bases from J, the gap between germline ends came to 13 bases. This clone was seen more than once but under ten times. The chain has TRBV28 and TRBJ1-2; tentative D call: TRBD1 (5 bases). The receptor was derived from a man between 50 and 59 years old in good health and CMV-seropositive. Sequenced: PBMCs. The CDR3 sequence is CASRTTRGYGYTF. The DNA for the CDR3 is TGTGCCAGCAGGACCACTCGGGGGTATGGCTACACCTTC.